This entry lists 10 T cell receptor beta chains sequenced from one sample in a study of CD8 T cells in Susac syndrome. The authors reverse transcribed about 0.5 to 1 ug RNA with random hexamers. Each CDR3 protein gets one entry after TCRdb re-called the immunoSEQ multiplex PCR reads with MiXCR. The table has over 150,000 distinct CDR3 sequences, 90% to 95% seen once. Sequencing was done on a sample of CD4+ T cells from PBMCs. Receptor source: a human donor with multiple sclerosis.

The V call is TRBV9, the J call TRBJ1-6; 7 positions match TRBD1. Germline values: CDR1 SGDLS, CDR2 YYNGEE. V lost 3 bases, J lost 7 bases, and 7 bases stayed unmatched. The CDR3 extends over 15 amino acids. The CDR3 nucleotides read TGTGCCAGCAGCGCAACGGGACAGCTCAATTCACCCCTCCACTTT. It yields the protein CASSATGQLNSPLHF.

CDR3 bases: TGCAGTGCCGGGGGTGTTAATACCCTCGTCCTGACTTTC. Protein product: CSAGGVNTLVLTF. The chain employs TRBV20-1 and TRBJ2-6, with D possibly matching TRBD2 (6 bases). The germline V gene has CDR1 DFQATT and CDR2 SNEGSKA (reference sequence). The CDR3 sequence is 13 residues long. V was trimmed by 6 bases and J by 12 bases, leaving 18 bases between them.

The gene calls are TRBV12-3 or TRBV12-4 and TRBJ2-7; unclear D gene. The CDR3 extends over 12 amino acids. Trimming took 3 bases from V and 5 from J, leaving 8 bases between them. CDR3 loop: CASSFQVDEQYF. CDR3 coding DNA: TGTGCCAGCAGTTTCCAGGTTGACGAGCAGTACTTC.

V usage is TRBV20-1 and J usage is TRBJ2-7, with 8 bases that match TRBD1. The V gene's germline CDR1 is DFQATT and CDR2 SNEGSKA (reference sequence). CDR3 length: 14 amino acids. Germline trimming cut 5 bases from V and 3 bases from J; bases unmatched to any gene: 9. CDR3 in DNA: TGCAGTGCTCCGACCGGGACAGGAATCTACGAGCAGTACTTC. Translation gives CSAPTGTGIYEQYF.

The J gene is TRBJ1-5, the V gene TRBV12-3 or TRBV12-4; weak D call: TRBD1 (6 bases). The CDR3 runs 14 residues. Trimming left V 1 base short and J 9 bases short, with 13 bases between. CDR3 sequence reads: CASSLDEGERPQHF. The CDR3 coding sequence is TGTGCCAGCAGTTTAGACGAGGGGGAGAGGCCCCAGCATTTT.

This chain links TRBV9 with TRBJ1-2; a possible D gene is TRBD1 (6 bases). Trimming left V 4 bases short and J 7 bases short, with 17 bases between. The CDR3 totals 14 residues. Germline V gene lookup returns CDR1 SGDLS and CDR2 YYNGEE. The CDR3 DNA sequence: TGTGCCAGCAGCTCTAGTACAGGGCCTGGTGGCTACACCTTC. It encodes CASSSSTGPGGYTF.

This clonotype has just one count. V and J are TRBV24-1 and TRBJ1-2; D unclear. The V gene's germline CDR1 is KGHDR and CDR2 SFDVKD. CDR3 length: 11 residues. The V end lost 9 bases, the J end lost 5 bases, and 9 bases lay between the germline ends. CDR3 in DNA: TGTGCCACCGCGGACGGTTATGGCTACACCTTC. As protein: CATADGYGYTF.

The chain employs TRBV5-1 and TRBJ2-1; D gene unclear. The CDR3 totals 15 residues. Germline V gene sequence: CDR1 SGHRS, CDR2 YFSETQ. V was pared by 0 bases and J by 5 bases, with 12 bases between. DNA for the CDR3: TGCGCCAGCAGCTTGGACAGTCGAAATAACAATGAGCAGTTCTTC. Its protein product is CASSLDSRNNNEQFF.

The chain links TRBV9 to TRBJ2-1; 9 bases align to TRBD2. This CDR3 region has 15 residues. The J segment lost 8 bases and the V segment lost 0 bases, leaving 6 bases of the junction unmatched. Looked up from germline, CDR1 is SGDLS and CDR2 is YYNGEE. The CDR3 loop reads CASSVGPASGDEQFF. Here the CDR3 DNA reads TGTGCCAGCAGCGTAGGACCGGCTAGCGGGGATGAGCAGTTCTTC.

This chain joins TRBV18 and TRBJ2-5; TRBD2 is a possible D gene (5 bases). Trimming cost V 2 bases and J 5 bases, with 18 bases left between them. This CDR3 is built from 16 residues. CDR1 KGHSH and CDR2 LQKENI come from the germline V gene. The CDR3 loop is CASSPWDTSSGETQYF. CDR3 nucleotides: TGTGCCAGCTCACCATGGGATACGAGCAGCGGCGAGACCCAGTACTTC.